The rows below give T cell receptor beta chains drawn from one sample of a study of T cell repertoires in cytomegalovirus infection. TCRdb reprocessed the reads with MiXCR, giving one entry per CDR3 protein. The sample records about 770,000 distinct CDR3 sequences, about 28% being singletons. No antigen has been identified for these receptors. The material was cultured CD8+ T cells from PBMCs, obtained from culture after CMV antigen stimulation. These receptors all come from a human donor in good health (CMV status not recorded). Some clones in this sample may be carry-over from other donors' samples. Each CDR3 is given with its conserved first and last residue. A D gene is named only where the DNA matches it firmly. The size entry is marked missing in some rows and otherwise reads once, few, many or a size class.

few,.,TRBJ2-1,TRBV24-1,CATSDHQGPEQFF
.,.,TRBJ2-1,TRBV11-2,CASSFRGDEQLF
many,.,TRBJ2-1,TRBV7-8,CASSLVVLEQFF
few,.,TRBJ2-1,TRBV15,CATSTQGWVPPDEQFF
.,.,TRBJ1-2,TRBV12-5,CASGPGTTLDYTF
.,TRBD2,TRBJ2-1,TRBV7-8,CASSLVAGGPGNEQFF
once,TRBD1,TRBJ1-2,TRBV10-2,CASSESGQYYGYTF
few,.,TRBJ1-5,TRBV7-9,CASSLGRTVNSNQPQHF
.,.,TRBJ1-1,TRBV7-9,CASSPDPTEAFF
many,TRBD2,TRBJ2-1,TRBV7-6,CASRYPGGGASDVNNEQFF
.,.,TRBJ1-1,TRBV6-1,CASSEVRGFRVRNTEAFF
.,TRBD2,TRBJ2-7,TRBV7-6,CASSGGLAGVPKPSYEQYF
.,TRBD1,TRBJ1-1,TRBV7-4,CASRPLTGGLAEAFF
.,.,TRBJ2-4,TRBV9,CASTPRGTKNIQYF
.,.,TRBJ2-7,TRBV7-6,CASSLDAWTTYEQYF
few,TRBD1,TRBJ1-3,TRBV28,CASSSGQRPSGNTIYF
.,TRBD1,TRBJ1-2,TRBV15,CATSRDRTGNPPYGYTF
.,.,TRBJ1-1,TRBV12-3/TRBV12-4,CASSSETTQNTEAFF
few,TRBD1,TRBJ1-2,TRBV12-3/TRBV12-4,CASSKDRGRVYGYTF
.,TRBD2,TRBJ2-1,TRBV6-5,CASSYRRGGPRTYNEQFF
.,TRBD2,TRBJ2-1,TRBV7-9,CASSSLGLAGGYNEQFF
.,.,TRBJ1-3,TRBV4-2,CASSPQQEYRRGGNTIYF
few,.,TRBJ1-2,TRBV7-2,CASSSRTDHYGYTF
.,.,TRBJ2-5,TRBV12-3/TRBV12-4,CASSSLVRWGETQYF
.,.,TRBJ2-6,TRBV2,CASSLDSSSGANVLTF
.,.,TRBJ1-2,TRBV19,CASSLGAFNGYTF
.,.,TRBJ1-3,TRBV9,CASSVAGQGRNTIYF
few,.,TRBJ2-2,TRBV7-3,CASNPKNTGELFF
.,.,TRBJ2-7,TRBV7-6,CASSLVFGGEQYF
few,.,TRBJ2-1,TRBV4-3,CASSQDFGVTSSYNEQFF
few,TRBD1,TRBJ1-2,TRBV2,CAIPDRVADYGYTF
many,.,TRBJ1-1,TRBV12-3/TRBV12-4,CASSFVGGTEAFF
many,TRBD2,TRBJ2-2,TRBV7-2,CASSSPETSGDPANTGELFF
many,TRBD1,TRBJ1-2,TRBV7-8,CASSLTGRNYGYTF
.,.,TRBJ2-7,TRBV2,CASSVRGAPYEQYF
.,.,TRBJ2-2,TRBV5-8,CASSFRTPGELFF
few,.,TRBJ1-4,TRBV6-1,CATRPNWGKLFF
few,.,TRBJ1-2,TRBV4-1,CASSQDWTANYGYTF
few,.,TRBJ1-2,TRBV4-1,CASSQPPGRDHGYTF
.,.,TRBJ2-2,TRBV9,CASSVERGGKGTGELFF
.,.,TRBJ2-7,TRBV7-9,CASSPDAGISYEQYF
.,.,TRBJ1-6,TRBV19,CASSIPRGEGSPLHF
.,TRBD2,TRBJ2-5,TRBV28,CASSLGTSLETQYF
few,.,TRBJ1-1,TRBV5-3,CASSSSLGGQPEAFF
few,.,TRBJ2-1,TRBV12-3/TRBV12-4,CASREGIEQFF
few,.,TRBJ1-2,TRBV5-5,CASSQGPGFPGYTF
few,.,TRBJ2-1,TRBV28,CASSRRVRSYNEQFF
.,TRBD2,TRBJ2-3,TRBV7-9,CASSSGLAGDDTQYF
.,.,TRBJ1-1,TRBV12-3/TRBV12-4,CASSFSGRVNTEAFF